A selection of T cell receptor beta chains follows, all from one sample in a study of regulatory T cells in long-lasting Graves disease. TCRdb re-called the multiplex PCR reads with MiXCR, one entry per CDR3 protein. The sample includes 550,000 to 700,000 distinct CDR3 sequences, more than 15% of them seen just once. Separately, the same data were catalogued under a study of T cells in Graves' hyperthyroidism and ophthalmopathy.

The specimen was peripheral blood mononuclear cells (PBMCs), collected at new diagnosis, from a patient treated with antithyroid drugs. Receptors were obtained from a man aged 18 to 35 with Graves disease. CDR3s include the opening cysteine and the closing phenylalanine or tryptophan. The order of the fields is J gene, D gene, V gene, clone size, CDR3 protein, CDR3 DNA. D genes are given only for firm matches. Rows may omit the clone size; those that give it use once, few, many or a size class.

TRBJ2-2	TRBD2	TRBV6-2/TRBV6-3	few	CASSYPGGQNTGELFF	TGTGCCAGCAGTTACCCGGGGGGGCAGAACACCGGGGAGCTGTTTTTT
TRBJ1-5	TRBD1	TRBV2	many	CASRTGVSNQPQHF	TGTGCCAGCAGAACAGGGGTGAGCAATCAGCCCCAGCATTTT
TRBJ1-5	.	TRBV7-9	.	CASSPAGTLDGQPQHF	TGTGCCAGCAGCCCAGCCGGGACTCTAGACGGTCAGCCCCAGCATTTT
TRBJ1-2	.	TRBV11-2	many	CASSLGGQGYTF	TGTGCCAGCAGCTTAGGAGGGCAGGGCTACACCTTC
TRBJ2-3	TRBD2	TRBV11-3	many	CASSFSGSTGTQYF	TGTGCCAGCAGCTTTAGCGGGAGTACGGGTACGCAGTATTTT
TRBJ1-2	.	TRBV20-1	.	CSALNKADYGYTF	TGCAGTGCCCTTAATAAAGCGGACTATGGCTACACCTTC
TRBJ2-7	.	TRBV5-5	.	CASTEQGGGYEQYF	TGTGCCAGCACCGAACAGGGAGGAGGCTACGAGCAGTACTTC
TRBJ2-6	.	TRBV10-3	.	CAISDYTGTNVLTF	TGTGCCATCAGCGATTACACTGGGACCAACGTCCTGACTTTC
TRBJ2-1	.	TRBV7-7	few	CASSPVPGHEQFF	TGTGCTAGCAGCCCCGTCCCTGGTCATGAGCAGTTCTTC
TRBJ2-3	.	TRBV29-1	many	CSVDLGGTDTQYF	TGCAGCGTTGACCTGGGGGGCACAGATACGCAGTATTTT
TRBJ1-2	.	TRBV30	many	CAWRRTDGLYGYTF	TGTGCCTGGAGGAGAACGGACGGTCTCTATGGCTACACCTTC
TRBJ2-1	.	TRBV11-2	.	CASSLGQDPYNEQFF	TGTGCCAGCAGCTTGGGGCAGGATCCATACAATGAGCAGTTCTTC
TRBJ1-3	.	TRBV18	.	CASSPPNTAGNTIYF	TGTGCCAGCTCACCACCGAATACAGCTGGAAACACCATATATTTT
TRBJ2-1	.	TRBV5-6	few	CASSLQGRRSYNEQFF	TGTGCCAGCAGCCTCCAAGGGCGACGCTCCTACAATGAGCAGTTCTTC
TRBJ1-1	.	TRBV6-1	many	CASKIVGGTEAFF	TGTGCCAGCAAGATAGTCGGAGGCACTGAAGCTTTCTTT
TRBJ2-3	.	TRBV15	few	CATSRDLRVQADTQYF	TGTGCCACCAGCAGAGATCTTAGGGTGCAGGCAGATACGCAGTATTTT
TRBJ2-7	.	TRBV29-1	.	CSVEDRADASYEQYF	TGCAGCGTTGAAGATAGGGCAGACGCCTCCTACGAGCAGTACTTC
TRBJ2-1	TRBD2	TRBV30	few	CAWSVATSGSEQFF	TGTGCCTGGAGTGTCGCGACCAGCGGGAGTGAGCAGTTCTTC
TRBJ2-3	.	TRBV18	many	CASSPETDTQYF	TGTGCCAGCTCACCGGAGACAGATACGCAGTATTTT
TRBJ1-2	TRBD1	TRBV5-1	many	CASSITGGAYGYTF	TGTGCCAGCAGCATAACAGGGGGCGCCTATGGCTACACCTTC
TRBJ2-5	TRBD1	TRBV30	many	CASDRVDETQYF	TGTGCCAGCGACAGGGTTGATGAGACCCAGTACTTC
TRBJ1-5	.	TRBV25-1	.	CASSELATGGAQHF	TGTGCCAGCAGTGAGTTGGCGACAGGCGGGGCACAGCATTTT
TRBJ2-2	.	TRBV28	many	CASDAGETGELFF	TGTGCCAGCGATGCTGGTGAGACCGGGGAGCTGTTTTTT
TRBJ1-1	TRBD1	TRBV29-1	.	CSVKGQGPTEAFF	TGCAGCGTTAAAGGACAGGGGCCCACTGAAGCTTTCTTT
TRBJ1-1	TRBD1	TRBV5-1	.	CASSLAIQGGNTEAFF	TGCGCCAGCAGCTTGGCTATACAGGGGGGGAACACTGAAGCTTTCTTT
TRBJ1-2	.	TRBV14	many	CASSQAGIHGYTF	TGTGCCAGCAGCCAAGCGGGTATCCATGGCTACACCTTC
TRBJ2-7	.	TRBV20-1	few	CSARAPHGSKFPNEQYF	TGCAGTGCTAGAGCCCCTCACGGAAGCAAGTTTCCCAACGAGCAGTACTTC
TRBJ2-7	TRBD2	TRBV9	few	CASSVAAGGPYEQYF	TGTGCCAGCAGCGTAGCGGCGGGAGGGCCCTACGAGCAGTACTTC
TRBJ1-5	.	TRBV2	many	CASSEQTDNQPQHF	TGTGCCAGCAGTGAACAGACAGACAATCAGCCCCAGCATTTT
TRBJ1-1	TRBD1	TRBV11-2	many	CASSWDRAGTEAFF	TGTGCCAGCAGCTGGGACAGGGCCGGGACTGAAGCTTTCTTT
TRBJ2-4	.	TRBV5-4	.	CASSFGDPNLKNIQYF	TGTGCCAGCAGCTTTGGGGACCCTAACCTCAAAAACATTCAGTACTTC
TRBJ2-7	TRBD2	TRBV20-1	many	CSARDPGGRGYEQYF	TGCAGTGCTAGAGATCCTGGCGGGAGGGGTTACGAGCAGTACTTC
TRBJ2-1	.	TRBV3-1	.	CASSQGTGDPQAF	TGTGCCAGCAGCCAAGGTACCGGGGACCCCCAGGCCTTC
TRBJ1-4	.	TRBV30	.	CARQGSETNEKLFF	TGTGCCCGACAAGGGTCAGAAACTAATGAAAAACTGTTTTTT
TRBJ1-6	TRBD1	TRBV2	many	CASGTGMDSPLHF	TGTGCCAGCGGGACAGGGATGGATTCACCCCTCCACTTT
TRBJ2-4	.	TRBV2	many	CASKLAGTKNIQYF	TGTGCCAGCAAGTTGGCGGGGACCAAAAACATTCAGTACTTC
TRBJ1-1	.	TRBV12-5	many	CASGLRGTEAFF	TGTGCTAGTGGTTTGAGGGGCACTGAAGCTTTCTTT
TRBJ1-6	.	TRBV18	.	CASSAQADSPLHF	TGTGCCAGCTCAGCCCAAGCGGATTCACCCCTCCACTTT
TRBJ2-5	TRBD2	TRBV20-1	few	CSARVAGGREETQYF	TGCAGTGCTAGAGTAGCGGGAGGTAGGGAAGAGACCCAGTACTTC